This is a list of T cell receptor beta chains from one sample in a study of blood T cell repertoires in COVID-19. Assay: immunoSEQ multiplex PCR; the TCRdb copy retains only in-frame clones and omits some. This sample has under 150,000 clones, with roughly 85% found just once. Sequences were obtained from peripheral blood. The receptors come from a man between 60 and 75 years old with acute or convalescent COVID-19. CDR3s include the opening cysteine and the closing phenylalanine or tryptophan. A D gene is named only where the DNA matches it firmly. A row's size may be missing; if present it is once, few, many or a size class.

d_call	v_call	cdr3_length	clone_size	j_call	cdr3_nt	cdr3_aa
-	TRBV3-1/TRBV3-2	15	-	TRBJ1-1	TGTGCCAGCAGCCAAGGGACGGGGGAGGTCACTGAAGCTTTCTTT	CASSQGTGEVTEAFF
TRBD2	TRBV28	15	-	TRBJ2-7	TGTGCCAGCAGTTTACCCAGCGGGAGTTCCCACGAGCAGTACTTC	CASSLPSGSSHEQYF
-	TRBV4-3	16	few	TRBJ1-5	TGCGCCAGCAGCCAAGATTGGGGGGTGCAAAATCAGCCCCAGCATTTT	CASSQDWGVQNQPQHF
-	TRBV25-1	13	-	TRBJ2-2	TGTGCCAGCGCGCCTCGGGAGACCGGGGAGCTGTTTTTT	CASAPRETGELFF
-	TRBV6-5	15	-	TRBJ2-7	TGTGCCAGCAGTTACGGGATAGCGGAGGCTTACGAGCAGTACTTC	CASSYGIAEAYEQYF
TRBD1	TRBV7-7	13	-	TRBJ1-4	TGTGCTAGCAGCCAGGACAGGATCGGAAAACTGTTTTTT	CASSQDRIGKLFF
-	TRBV7-2	14	-	TRBJ2-2	TGTGCCAGCAGCTTATCAGGGGTCTCCGGGGAGCTGTTTTTT	CASSLSGVSGELFF
TRBD2	TRBV2	11	-	TRBJ2-7	TGTGCCAGCAAGCGGGACTACGAGCAGTACTTC	CASKRDYEQYF
TRBD1	TRBV9	16	-	TRBJ2-7	TGTGCCAGCAGCGTAGCCGGGGGACAGGGGTCCCACGAGCAGTACTTC	CASSVAGGQGSHEQYF
-	TRBV14	14	-	TRBJ1-1	TGTGCCAGCAGCCAACAGAATTGGAACACTGAAGCTTTCTTT	CASSQQNWNTEAFF
TRBD2	TRBV5-6	14	-	TRBJ2-5	TGTGCCAGCAGCCTATTAGCGGGTCAGCAGACCCAGTACTTC	CASSLLAGQQTQYF
TRBD1	TRBV5-1	17	-	TRBJ2-5	TGCGCCAGCAGCCGTTGGGGGATACAGGGGAACGGGGAGACCCAGTACTTC	CASSRWGIQGNGETQYF
-	TRBV28	15	once	TRBJ1-1	TGTGCCAGCAGTTTAGTAGGGGGGGAGGACACTGAAGCTTTCTTT	CASSLVGGEDTEAFF
-	TRBV7-2	14	-	TRBJ1-5	TGTGCCAGCAGCGCCGGGATCTATAATCAGCCCCAGCATTTT	CASSAGIYNQPQHF
TRBD2	TRBV5-1	17	-	TRBJ2-4	TGCGCCAGCAGCTTGGTTGTCACGCGGGGGGCCAAAAACATTCAGTACTTC	CASSLVVTRGAKNIQYF
-	TRBV24-1	13	-	TRBJ2-2	TGTGCCACCAGTGATTCAGGGATCGGGGAGCTGTTTTTT	CATSDSGIGELFF
-	TRBV28	12	-	TRBJ1-5	TGTGCCAGCAGACGAGGAAATCAGCCCCAGCATTTT	CASRRGNQPQHF
-	TRBV15	15	-	TRBJ2-7	TGTGCCACCAGCGATATCCGGGGGGCTTCCTACGAGCAGTACTTC	CATSDIRGASYEQYF
TRBD1	TRBV28	13	-	TRBJ2-1	TGTGCCAGCAGTTTGCAGGGGGCTAATGAGCAGTTCTTC	CASSLQGANEQFF
-	TRBV5-6	15	few	TRBJ2-7	TGTGCCAGCAGCTTGGGCGACAGACAATCCTACGAGCAGTACTTC	CASSLGDRQSYEQYF
-	TRBV27	14	-	TRBJ1-1	TGTGCCAGCAGTTTTAGGGGTACGAACACTGAAGCTTTCTTT	CASSFRGTNTEAFF
-	TRBV5-1	15	-	TRBJ2-2	TGCGCCAGCAGCTTCTTCGGGGCGAACACCGGGGAGCTGTTTTTT	CASSFFGANTGELFF
TRBD2	TRBV6-2/TRBV6-3	18	few	TRBJ2-4	TGTGCCAGCAGTTACTCGATGACTAGCGGGAGTGCCAAAAACATTCAGTACTTC	CASSYSMTSGSAKNIQYF
TRBD2	TRBV5-1	17	-	TRBJ2-1	TGCGCCAGCAGGGGGGGGGCTCCTAGCGGGCCCTACAATGAGCAGTTCTTC	CASRGGAPSGPYNEQFF
-	TRBV7-8	13	-	TRBJ1-1	TGTGCCAGCAGCGCATTGCAGGGGCCTGAAGCTTTCTTT	CASSALQGPEAFF
TRBD2	TRBV9	14	-	TRBJ2-5	TGTGCCAGCAGCGCCCCACTAGCGTCAGAGACCCAGTACTTC	CASSAPLASETQYF
-	TRBV7-9	14	-	TRBJ2-2	TGTGCCAGCAGCTTAGCAGGGGCCACCGGGGAGCTGTTTTTT	CASSLAGATGELFF
TRBD1	TRBV19	17	-	TRBJ1-5	TGTGCCAGTACCGGACAGGGGCCATTTTATAGCAATCAGCCCCAGCATTTT	CASTGQGPFYSNQPQHF
-	TRBV7-2	14	-	TRBJ1-1	TGTGCCAGCAGCCCGGACAGATGGAACACTGAAGCTTTCTTT	CASSPDRWNTEAFF
-	TRBV18	14	once	TRBJ1-2	TGTGCCAGCTCACCCCTCGAGGGTAACTATGGCTACACCTTC	CASSPLEGNYGYTF
-	TRBV30	12	few	TRBJ2-1	TGTGCCTGCCGGCGGCTAGGCAATGAGCAGTTCTTC	CACRRLGNEQFF
-	TRBV3-1/TRBV3-2	12	-	TRBJ2-7	TGTGCCAGCAGCCTGAGCTCCTACGAGCAGTACTTC	CASSLSSYEQYF
-	TRBV5-1	13	-	TRBJ2-7	TGCGCCAGCAGACGGACACCCTCCTACGAGCAGTACTTC	CASRRTPSYEQYF
TRBD1	TRBV6-6	13	-	TRBJ1-4	TGTGCCAGCAGTCCCCGGGACAGGGGCAATGAGGTTTTT	CASSPRDRGNEVF
TRBD1	TRBV14	16	-	TRBJ2-7	TGTGCCAGCAGCGAGGCGATGGGACAGGGACTCTACGAGCAGTACTTC	CASSEAMGQGLYEQYF
-	TRBV9	14	once	TRBJ2-3	TGTGCCAGCAGCGTAGATCCAGGCACAGATACGCAGTATTTT	CASSVDPGTDTQYF
-	TRBV6-4	18	once	TRBJ2-5	TGTGCCAGCAGTGACCCCTCCCTTCTGGCAGGGTGTCAAGAGACCCAGTACTTC	CASSDPSLLAGCQETQYF
-	TRBV4-3	16	-	TRBJ2-6	TGCGCCAGCAGCCAAGCCGTTTCCTCTGGGGCCAACGTCCTGACTTTC	CASSQAVSSGANVLTF
-	TRBV28	13	-	TRBJ1-1	TGTGCCAGCATAACTCGGGAGAACACTGAAGCTTTCTTT	CASITRENTEAFF
TRBD2	TRBV6-2/TRBV6-3	18	-	TRBJ2-5	TGTGCCAGCAGTTACTTGGGACTAGCGGGCTCGAACCTGGAGACCCAGTACTTC	CASSYLGLAGSNLETQYF
-	TRBV5-1	13	-	TRBJ2-7	TGCGCCAGCAGCCTGGACGGGAGCTACGAGCAGTACTTC	CASSLDGSYEQYF
TRBD2	TRBV18	16	few	TRBJ2-1	TGTGCCAGCTCACCAATAGCGGGAGTCTCCTACAATGAGCAGTTCTTC	CASSPIAGVSYNEQFF
-	TRBV7-9	13	-	TRBJ1-1	TGTGCCAGCAGCTTATTCGGAGGGACTGAAGCTTTCTTT	CASSLFGGTEAFF